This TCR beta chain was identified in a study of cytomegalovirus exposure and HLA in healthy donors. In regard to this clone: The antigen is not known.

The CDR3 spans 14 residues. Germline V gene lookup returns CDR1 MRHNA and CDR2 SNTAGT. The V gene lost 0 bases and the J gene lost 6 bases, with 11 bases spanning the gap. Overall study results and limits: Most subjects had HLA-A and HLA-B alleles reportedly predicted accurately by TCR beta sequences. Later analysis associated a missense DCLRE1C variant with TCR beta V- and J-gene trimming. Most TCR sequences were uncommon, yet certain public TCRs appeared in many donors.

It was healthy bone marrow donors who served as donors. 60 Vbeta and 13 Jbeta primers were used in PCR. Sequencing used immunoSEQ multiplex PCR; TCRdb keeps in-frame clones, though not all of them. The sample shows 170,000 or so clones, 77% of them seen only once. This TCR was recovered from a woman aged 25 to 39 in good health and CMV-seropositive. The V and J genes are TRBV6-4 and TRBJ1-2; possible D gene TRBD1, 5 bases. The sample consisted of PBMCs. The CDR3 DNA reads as TGTGCCAGCAGTGACTCAGTAGGGGTGGATGGCTACACCTTC. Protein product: CASSDSVGVDGYTF.